The 30 T cell receptor beta chains in this list originate from one sample, sequenced in a study of cytomegalovirus exposure and HLA in healthy donors. PCR was performed using 60 Vbeta and 13 Jbeta primers. Only in-frame clones appear in the TCRdb table, and some are missing; sequencing was by immunoSEQ multiplex PCR. Of about 160,000 clones listed, roughly 77% were seen once; the top ten hold 4.7%. The sequenced sample was PBMCs. The receptors were gathered from a man in his late teens or twenties in good health and CMV-seropositive.

This clone was counted ten times or more. The J gene is TRBJ2-3, the V gene TRBV6-4; D may be TRBD2 (6 bases). Per the germline V gene, CDR1 is MRHNA and CDR2 is SNTAGT. V was trimmed by 2 bases and J by 2 bases, leaving 8 bases between them. The CDR3 consists of 14 residues. The CDR3 DNA is TGTGCCAGCAGTGACGGGGGGTCCACAGATACGCAGTATTTT. The encoded protein is CASSDGGSTDTQYF.

This clone showed up just a few times. The chain couples TRBV5-1 to TRBJ1-4; 8 nucleotides agree with TRBD1. This CDR3 is built from 16 residues. The V gene's germline CDR1 is SGHRS and CDR2 YFSETQ. The V segment lost 4 bases and the J segment 0 bases; nucleotides outside the gene matches: 5. This chain's CDR3 is CASSIGTGATNEKLFF. The CDR3 bases are TGCGCCAGCAGCATCGGGACAGGAGCAACTAATGAAAAACTGTTTTTT.

The chain uses TRBV27 and TRBJ1-1; tentative D call: TRBD1 (6 bases). V lost 0 bases, J lost 2 bases, and 10 bases lay in between. The CDR3 is made up of 15 amino acids. Germline V gives CDR1 MNHEY, CDR2 SMNVEV (reference sequence). CDR3 in amino acids: CASSLSGHTNTEAFF. The CDR3 DNA reads TGTGCCAGCAGTTTATCGGGACACACTAACACTGAAGCTTTCTTT.

This clone is a singleton in its sample. The chain joins TRBV5-1 to TRBJ1-3; 7 bases agree with TRBD1. This CDR3 contains 16 residues. CDR1 and CDR2 from the germline V gene are SGHRS and YFSETQ. V was clipped by 4 bases and J by 0 bases; unmatched bases: 7. CDR3 protein: CASSVSTGDSGNTIYF. The CDR3 nucleotides read TGCGCCAGCAGCGTCTCCACAGGGGACTCTGGAAACACCATATATTTT.

The chain links TRBV7-2 to TRBJ1-1, with D hard to call. The CDR3 covers 13 residues. In germline, CDR1 is SGHTA, CDR2 FQGNSA. Trimming cost V 1 base and J 4 bases, with 7 bases left between them. CDR3 region: CASSLGWATEAFF. The CDR3 nucleotides read TGTGCCAGCAGCTTAGGGTGGGCCACTGAAGCTTTCTTT.

The chain couples TRBV6-5 to TRBJ2-5, with D unclear. Looked up from germline, CDR1 is MNHEY and CDR2 is SVGAGI. Between the trimmed V and J ends, which lost 5 bases and 2 bases, there was a span of 12 bases. The CDR3 is 14 amino acids. CDR3 loop: CASSPPSAQETQYF. CDR3 sequence (DNA): TGTGCCAGCAGTCCTCCGAGCGCGCAAGAGACCCAGTACTTC.

At least ten counts were recorded for this clone. The chain recombines TRBV11-2 with TRBJ1-4; 8 bases map to TRBD1. The junction had 4 bases not matched to a gene; V was cut back by 1 base and J by 3 bases. The CDR3 contains 16 residues. Germline V gene lookup returns CDR1 SGHAT and CDR2 FQNNGV. The CDR3 region is CASSLGQGAPNEKLFF. CDR3 DNA: TGTGCCAGCAGCTTAGGCCAGGGGGCACCTAATGAAAAACTGTTTTTT.

The chain uses TRBV5-1 and TRBJ1-2, with 7 nucleotides matching TRBD1. The junction had 3 bases not matched to a gene; V was cut back by 4 bases and J by 0 bases. CDR1 and CDR2 from the germline V gene are SGHRS and YFSETQ. This CDR3 comprises 14 residues. In DNA, the CDR3 is TGCGCCAGCAGCCCTGGACAGGCTAACTATGGCTACACCTTC. Translating it yields CASSPGQANYGYTF.

The chain couples TRBV5-1 to TRBJ1-1; D possibly corresponds to TRBD1 (6 bases). Trimming cost V 0 bases and J 1 base, with 10 bases left between them. CDR1 is SGHRS and CDR2 is YFSETQ in the germline V gene. The CDR3 runs 15 residues. CDR3 region: CASSLGGGPNTEAFF. CDR3 nucleotides: TGCGCCAGCAGCTTGGGTGGGGGCCCGAACACTGAAGCTTTCTTT.

This chain links TRBV19 with TRBJ1-6, with TRBD1 identical over 8 bases. Germline V gives CDR1 LNHDA, CDR2 SQIVND (reference sequence). This CDR3 spans 15 amino acids. Trimming at V came to 0 bases and at J to 7 bases, leaving 2 bases not matched to a gene. CDR3 nucleotide sequence: TGTGCCAGTAGTATAGAGGGACAGGTGAATTCACCCCTCCACTTT. As protein: CASSIEGQVNSPLHF. The whole variable domain, filled in from reference TRBV19 and TRBJ1-6, reads DGGITQSPKYLFRKEGQNVTLSCEQNLNHDAMYWYRQDPGQGLRLIYYSQIVNDFQKGDIAEGYSVSREKKESFPLTVTSAQKNPTAFYLCASSIEGQVNSPLHFGNGTRLTVT.

This chain connects TRBV6-1 to TRBJ2-4; the D gene is possibly TRBD1 (6 bases). The CDR3 is 21 amino acids. V lost 0 bases to trimming and J lost 0 bases, with 24 bases between them. The germline gives CDR1 MNHNS, CDR2 SASEGT. The CDR3 DNA reads TGTGCCAGCAGTGAAGCACCCCCGGGTGACAGGTTTTTCCTAGCCAAAAACATTCAGTACTTC. This sequence encodes CASSEAPPGDRFFLAKNIQYF.

This chain joins TRBV25-1 and TRBJ1-5; the D is unclear. This CDR3 is 15 amino acids long. Trimming cost V 8 bases and J 0 bases, with 14 bases left between them. Germline V gives CDR1 MGHDK, CDR2 SYGVNS. The DNA of the CDR3 is TGTGCCAGCGGACCCGCGGGGTATAGCAATCAGCCCCAGCATTTT. This sequence encodes CASGPAGYSNQPQHF.

This sequence joins TRBV5-3 and TRBJ1-5; possibly TRBD1 for D (5 bases). TRBV5-3 is an open reading frame whose function is uncertain. The CDR3 sequence is 16 residues long. V was pared by 0 bases and J by 2 bases, with 12 bases between. The CDR3 reads CARSLARDRGNQPQHF. Here the CDR3 DNA reads TGTGCCAGAAGCTTGGCCAGGGATAGAGGCAATCAGCCCCAGCATTTT.

The chain has TRBV25-1 and TRBJ1-2; 10 nucleotides line up with TRBD1. This CDR3 is built from 13 residues. The V gene's germline CDR1 is MGHDK and CDR2 SYGVNS. Germline trimming cut 3 bases from V and 8 bases from J; bases unmatched to any gene: 3. The chain's CDR3 is CASSETGGLGYTF. In DNA, the CDR3 is TGTGCCAGCAGTGAGACAGGGGGCCTCGGCTACACCTTC.

The chain has TRBV27 and TRBJ2-1, with 7 bases fitting TRBD2. V was pared by 3 bases and J by 8 bases, with 1 base of the junction left unmatched. The CDR3 is 12 amino acids. Per the germline V gene, CDR1 is MNHEY and CDR2 is SMNVEV (reference sequence). The CDR3 region has the DNA TGTGCCAGCAGTTTGGGGGGGGATGAGCAGTTCTTC. Amino acids: CASSLGGDEQFF.

This clone was detected only a few times. The genes are TRBV6-5 and TRBJ1-5; 8 bases map to TRBD1. The CDR3 is 14 residues long. Trimming at V came to 5 bases and at J to 9 bases, leaving 9 bases not matched to a gene. CDR1 and CDR2 from the germline V gene are MNHEY and SVGAGI. The CDR3 sequence is CASSNQGANAPQHF. DNA of the CDR3: TGTGCCAGCAGTAACCAGGGGGCAAATGCGCCCCAGCATTTT.

This rearrangement joins TRBV19 to TRBJ2-1; a possible D gene is TRBD2 (6 bases). The CDR3 is made up of 14 amino acids. Germline CDR1 reads LNHDA; CDR2 reads SQIVND (reference sequence). Trimming cost V 7 bases and J 3 bases, with 13 bases left between them. The CDR3 sequence is CASNVAAYYNEQFF. The CDR3 coding sequence is TGTGCCAGTAACGTAGCGGCTTACTACAATGAGCAGTTCTTC.

V is TRBV12-5 and J is TRBJ2-2; a possible D gene is TRBD1 (5 bases). This CDR3 is 16 amino acids long. In germline, CDR1 is LGHNT, CDR2 FRNRAP. V lost 7 bases and J 2 bases, leaving 17 bases between the germline ends. The CDR3 loop reads CASALGQGSNTGELFF. Here the CDR3 DNA reads TGTGCTAGTGCCCTCGGGCAGGGCTCTAACACCGGGGAGCTGTTTTTT.

The J gene is TRBJ1-1, the V gene TRBV13, with a weak D call TRBD1 (5 bases). The germline V gene encodes CDR1 PRHDT and CDR2 FYEKMQ (reference sequence). Trimming took off 1 base at V and 7 bases at J, with 13 bases between the two ends. This CDR3 region has 14 residues. DNA of the CDR3: TGTGCCAGCAGCTTAGTAGGGGTCTTAAATGAAGCTTTCTTT. It specifies CASSLVGVLNEAFF.

The J gene is TRBJ2-2, the V gene TRBV4-1; D may be TRBD2 (6 bases). V lost 2 bases and J 3 bases, leaving 19 bases between the germline ends. The CDR3 length is 18 residues. CDR1 is MGHRA, CDR2 YSYEKL, per germline. The DNA for the CDR3 is TGCGCCAGCAGCCAAAACCCTGGAGGGGCGCAGGACACCGGGGAGCTGTTTTTT. It specifies CASSQNPGGAQDTGELFF.

This clone was observed once. The chain recombines TRBV19 with TRBJ2-2; the match to TRBD2 covers 8 bases. Germline loops: CDR1 LNHDA, CDR2 SQIVND (reference sequence). The V gene end was trimmed by 7 bases and the J gene end by 5 bases; junction bases not matched to a gene: 12. The CDR3 loop spans 16 amino acids. CDR3 bases: TGTGCCAGTACCCTCCCAGCGGGAGCTGGGACCGGGGAGCTGTTTTTT. It yields the protein CASTLPAGAGTGELFF.

V and J are TRBV28 and TRBJ1-5; D possibly corresponds to TRBD1 (5 bases). CDR1 is MDHEN, CDR2 SYDVKM, per germline. The germline V and J ends were trimmed by 6 bases and 6 bases, with 15 bases remaining between them. The CDR3 has 14 amino acids. Here the CDR3 reads CASSIWGEGQPQHF. CDR3 DNA sequence: TGTGCCAGCAGCATATGGGGGGAGGGTCAGCCCCAGCATTTT.

In the case of this clone: Additional DNA sequences in this sample encode the identical CDR3. J is TRBJ1-1 and V is TRBV28; D ambiguous. V lost 6 bases, J lost 3 bases, and 8 bases lay in between. The germline V gene encodes CDR1 MDHEN and CDR2 SYDVKM. The CDR3 is made up of 12 amino acids. The CDR3 DNA sequence: TGTGCCAGCAGCCTCCCTTACACTGAAGCTTTCTTT. Translated: CASSLPYTEAFF.

CDR3 loop: CASSLEGRGDRELFF. The CDR3 DNA is TGCGCCAGCAGCTTGGAGGGCAGGGGGGATCGGGAGCTGTTTTTT. The V call is TRBV5-1, the J call TRBJ2-2; D possibly corresponds to TRBD1 (7 bases). CDR1 and CDR2 (germline): SGHRS, YFSETQ. Deletions cut 0 bases from V and 9 bases from J, with 15 bases between. The CDR3 runs to 15 residues.

The chain joins TRBV5-4 to TRBJ2-2; D is unresolved. This CDR3 is 11 amino acids long. Germline CDR1 SGHNT, CDR2 YYREEE (reference sequence). V was shortened by 3 bases and J by 8 bases, with 5 bases between the two germline ends. CDR3 residues: CASSSLGELFF. The DNA of the CDR3 is TGTGCCAGCAGCTCTCTAGGGGAGCTGTTTTTT.

The gene calls are TRBV4-2 and TRBJ1-3; TRBD1 is a possible D gene (5 bases). Trimming shortened V by 3 bases and J by 4 bases, and 22 bases separated the two germline ends. Per germline, CDR1 LGHNA and CDR2 YNFKEQ. This CDR3 has 18 residues. CDR3 bases: TGTGCCAGCAGCCAGGGGGGATTGATTGAGAGTCGCGGAAACACCATATATTTT. Encoded protein: CASSQGGLIESRGNTIYF.

This clone was found a few times. As DNA, the CDR3 is TGTGCCAGCAAATCCGGCGGGGCACCTTTCAATGAGCAGTTCTTC. It translates to CASKSGGAPFNEQFF. V and J are TRBV27 and TRBJ2-1; tentative D call: TRBD2 (6 bases). Deletions cut 7 bases from V and 6 bases from J, with 19 bases between. The germline gives CDR1 MNHEY, CDR2 SMNVEV (reference sequence). This CDR3 region has 15 residues.

The chain joins TRBV11-2 to TRBJ2-7; D is ambiguous. With 0 bases removed from V and 5 bases from J, the gap between germline ends came to 17 bases. There are 16 residues in the CDR3. The germline gives CDR1 SGHAT, CDR2 FQNNGV. The CDR3 region is CASSLDSRPQSNEQYV. DNA of the CDR3: TGTGCCAGCAGCTTAGATAGCCGACCCCAGAGCAACGAGCAGTACGTC.

The V and J genes are TRBV7-9 and TRBJ2-7; possibly TRBD2 for D (7 bases). V lost 5 bases to trimming and J lost 2 bases, with 13 bases between them. In germline, CDR1 is SEHNR, CDR2 FQNEAQ (reference sequence). The CDR3 runs 14 residues. CDR3 coding DNA: TGTGCCAGCAGCCCCGCCGGGGGGCCCTACGAGCAGTACGTC. It codes for CASSPAGGPYEQYV.

The V gene is TRBV11-2, the J gene TRBJ2-5, with 10 bases that match TRBD2. This CDR3 spans 14 amino acids. V dropped 7 bases and J dropped 6; count of bases not matched to a gene: 8. Germline V gene data show CDR1 as SGHAT and CDR2 as FQNNGV. The CDR3 region is CASNVPSGGQTQYF. CDR3 sequence (DNA): TGTGCCAGCAACGTCCCTAGCGGGGGACAGACCCAGTACTTC.